This T cell receptor beta chain appears in the sequencing data of a study of cytomegalovirus exposure and HLA in healthy donors. At the level of the study: Genotyping showed approximately 81% of roughly 400 donors falling in the Caucasian-associated ancestry cluster. Findings of the study overall: Some V segments could not be told apart, so they were left out, TRBV6-2 and TRBV6-3 among them. There was a cluster of highly shared sequence variants that was likely a sequencing artifact. An analysis that came later showed most CMV-associated TCR beta chains appearing HLA-restricted.

PCR primers comprised 60 Vbeta and 13 Jbeta primers. Profiling relied on immunoSEQ multiplex PCR, and the TCRdb table lists in-frame clones only, not all of them. The sample includes about 110,000 clones, about three quarters of them seen just once. Trimming left V 3 bases short and J 3 bases short, with 8 bases between. CDR1 is KGHSH, CDR2 LQKENI, per germline. The CDR3 has 13 residues. To note about this clone: Its antigen is not known.

Material: PBMCs. The chain joins TRBV18 to TRBJ1-2; D is perhaps TRBD1 (5 bases). The clonotype was recovered from a man younger than 45 in good health and CMV-seronegative. CDR3 bases: TGTGCCAGCTCACCGGACATCGACTATGGCTACACCTTC. The encoded protein is CASSPDIDYGYTF.